This T cell receptor beta chain was documented in a study of human T cells and chemical hapten exposure. Time point in this sample: patch test 2, 6 weeks after DPC sensitization. Treatment defined: therapeutic diphenylcyclopropenone sensitization with weekly scalp DPC. Library preparation tagged each individual cDNA molecule with a unique molecular identifier. TCRdb ran MiXCR on the RACE reads and lists one entry per CDR3 protein. Of more than 70,000 distinct CDR3 sequences listed, roughly 12% were seen once; the top ten hold roughly 1.5%. V lost 6 bases, J lost 1 base, and 6 bases stayed unmatched. This CDR3 region has 17 residues. Germline V gives CDR1 MNHEY, CDR2 SVGEGT. Ten or more counts support this clonotype.

This receptor was identified in a man between 18 and 35 years old with alopecia areata. Some clones in this sample may be carry-over from other donors' samples. The sample in question was whole blood, obtained in connection with sensitization to the hapten diphenylcyclopropenone (DPC). The chain combines TRBV6-2 or TRBV6-3 with TRBJ2-2; the match to TRBD1 covers 12 bases. The CDR3 sequence is CASRRDRGPWNTGELFF. For the CDR3, the DNA is TGTGCCAGCAGGAGGGACAGGGGGCCCTGGAACACCGGGGAGCTGTTTTTT.